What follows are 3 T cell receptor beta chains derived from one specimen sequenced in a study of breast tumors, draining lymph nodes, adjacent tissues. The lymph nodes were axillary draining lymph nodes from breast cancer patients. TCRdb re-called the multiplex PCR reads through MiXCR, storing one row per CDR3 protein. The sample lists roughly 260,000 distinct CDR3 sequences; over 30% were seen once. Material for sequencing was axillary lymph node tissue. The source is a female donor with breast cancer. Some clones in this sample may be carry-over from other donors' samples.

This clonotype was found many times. The CDR3 here is CASSQGAMRGEKLFF. DNA for the CDR3: TGCGCCAGCAGCCAAGGGGCCATGAGGGGCGAAAAACTGTTTTTT. The J gene is TRBJ1-4, the V gene TRBV4-1; possible D gene TRBD1, 5 bases. Germline CDR1 is MGHRA and CDR2 is YSYEKL. This CDR3 has 15 residues. The V gene lost 1 base and the J gene lost 8 bases, with 14 bases spanning the gap.

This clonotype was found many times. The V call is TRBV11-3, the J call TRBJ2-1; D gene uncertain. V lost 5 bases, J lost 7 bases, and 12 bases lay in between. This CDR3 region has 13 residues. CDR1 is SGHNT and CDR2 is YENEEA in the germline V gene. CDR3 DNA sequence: TGTGCCAGCAGCGACCCCCGGAAAAATGAGCAGTTCTTC. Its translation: CASSDPRKNEQFF.

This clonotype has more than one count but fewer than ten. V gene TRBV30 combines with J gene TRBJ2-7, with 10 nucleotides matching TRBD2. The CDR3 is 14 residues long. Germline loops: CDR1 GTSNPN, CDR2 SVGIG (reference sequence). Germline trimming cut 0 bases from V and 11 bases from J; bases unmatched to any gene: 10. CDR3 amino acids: CAWSVLGLAGVEYF. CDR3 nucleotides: TGTGCCTGGAGTGTACTGGGGCTAGCGGGAGTGGAGTACTTC.